The clone carrying this T cell receptor (beta chain) was seen a single time. The data belong to a study of blood T cell repertoires in COVID-19. Study in general: COVID-19 samples collected from the United States, Italy and Spain covered acute and convalescent phases. PBMCs, B-cell-depleted T cells, or T cells provided the cDNA or gDNA that made up the material.

This CDR3 is 16 amino acids long. Germline CDR1 is SGHRS and CDR2 is YFSETQ. V was clipped by 0 bases and J by 0 bases; unmatched bases: 5. Produced via immunoSEQ multiplex PCR; TCRdb's table is partial and in-frame only. The sample records approximately 160,000 clones, more than 60% being singletons. This receptor was taken from a man aged 60 to 69 with acute or convalescent COVID-19. The specimen was peripheral blood. V is TRBV5-1 and J is TRBJ1-2; 7 bases are a match to TRBD1. CDR3 sequence reads: CASSLGDRLTNYGYTF. DNA of the CDR3: TGCGCCAGCAGCTTGGGGGACAGATTAACTAACTATGGCTACACCTTC. The full variable domain, in which reference TRBV5-1 and TRBJ1-2 provide the parts outside the CDR3, is KAGVTQTPRYLIKTRGQQVTLSCSPISGHRSVSWYQQTPGQGLQFLFEYFSETQRNKGNFPGRFSGRQFSNSRSEMNVSTLELGDSALYLCASSLGDRLTNYGYTFGSGTRLTVV.